The text below deals with one T cell receptor (beta chain). This sample stems from a study of blood T cell repertoires in COVID-19. Study-wide background: The study drew acute and convalescent COVID-19 samples from the United States, Italy and Spain. PBMCs, B-cell-depleted T cells, or T cells were the source of the cDNA or gDNA that made up the material.

Germline V gene sequence: CDR1 SQVTM, CDR2 ANQGSEA. J gave up 6 bases and V 6 bases, and 5 bases lay outside the gene matches. The CDR3 totals 12 residues. The assay was immunoSEQ multiplex PCR, and TCRdb's table has in-frame clones only and misses some. The table records 120,000 to 150,000 clones, 88% of them present only once. The receptor comes from a human donor in a cohort sampled during active COVID-19. Source material: peripheral blood. V is TRBV29-1 and J is TRBJ1-1; 9 nucleotides match TRBD1. CDR3 protein: CSVGTGLAEAFF. The CDR3 DNA reads as TGCAGCGTCGGGACAGGGTTGGCTGAAGCTTTCTTT.